This is a list of T cell receptor beta chains from one sample in a study of T cell responses to AZD1222 COVID-19 vaccine. Repertoires were generated with immunoSEQ multiplex PCR, while TCRdb's copy carries only in-frame clones and drops some. Here the sample spans tens of thousands of clones, roughly 90% being singletons. The sample in question was peripheral blood, obtained on day 0 of AZD1222 vaccination. The receptors come from an adult in good health. Both conserved end residues are part of each CDR3. A D gene is named only where the DNA matches it firmly. Clone size is not always given. Where it is, it says once, few, many or a class for expanded clones.

D gene	V gene	J gene	clone size	CDR3 DNA	CDR3 protein
TRBD1	TRBV7-8	TRBJ1-1	medium-sized	TGTGCCAGCAGCCCGGGACAGGGCCCCCCTGAAGCTTTCTTT	CASSPGQGPPEAFF
TRBD2	TRBV9	TRBJ2-5	NA	TGTGCCAGCAGCTTACAGCGGGGTGGGAAGGAGACCCAGTACTTC	CASSLQRGGKETQYF
NA	TRBV11-2	TRBJ2-7	NA	TGTGCCAGCAGCCCGACAGGTGGGGCGAACTCCTACGAGCAGTACTTC	CASSPTGGANSYEQYF
TRBD2	TRBV24-1	TRBJ2-2	NA	TGTGCCACCAGTAGTAGCGGGAGGGCCAACACCGGGGAGCTGTTTTTT	CATSSSGRANTGELFF
NA	TRBV30	TRBJ2-3	NA	TGTGCCTGGAAAATGGGAGGGGGGACAGATACGCAGTATTTT	CAWKMGGGTDTQYF
NA	TRBV9	TRBJ1-1	NA	TGTGCCAGCAGCGTAGATGTCGGGAGGGGCACTGAAGCTTTCTTT	CASSVDVGRGTEAFF
TRBD1	TRBV4-1	TRBJ1-1	few	TGCGCCAGCAGCCACGGGAACAGGGGAGGCACTGAAGCTTTCTTT	CASSHGNRGGTEAFF
NA	TRBV5-1	TRBJ2-7	NA	TGCGCCAGCAGCTCCGGTGCGATCTACGAGCAGTACTTC	CASSSGAIYEQYF
TRBD2	TRBV5-4	TRBJ2-3	NA	TGTGCCAGCAGCATTGGGACTAGCGGGAGTGCAGATACGCAGTATTTT	CASSIGTSGSADTQYF
NA	TRBV19	TRBJ1-5	once	TGTGCCAGTACCAAATGGGTCGCTGGGCGGGAGCCCCAGCATTTT	CASTKWVAGREPQHF
TRBD2	TRBV10-1	TRBJ2-1	NA	TGCGCCAGCAGTGTAGCGGGGGCCAGGGATGAGCAGTTCTTC	CASSVAGARDEQFF
NA	TRBV3-1/TRBV3-2	TRBJ1-1	few	TGTGCCAGCAGCCCGTCGGTACATACTGAAGCTTTCTTT	CASSPSVHTEAFF
NA	TRBV6-4	TRBJ1-1	NA	TGTGCCAGCAGCGCGGTTCTGGGCACTGAAGCTTTCTTT	CASSAVLGTEAFF
TRBD1	TRBV5-1	TRBJ1-4	NA	TGCGCCAGCAGCACCGACAGGGCGCAGAGGGAAAAACTGTTTTTT	CASSTDRAQREKLFF
TRBD1	TRBV6-5	TRBJ2-5	NA	TGTGCCAGCACCTGGTACAGGGGGCAGGTGGAGACCCAGTACTTC	CASTWYRGQVETQYF
NA	TRBV3-1/TRBV3-2	TRBJ1-3	NA	TGTGCCAGCAGCCTGGGGGGTCGAGGAAACACCATATATTTT	CASSLGGRGNTIYF
NA	TRBV3-1/TRBV3-2	TRBJ1-6	NA	TGTGCCAGCAGCTTTCGGGGGAATTCACCCCTCCACTTT	CASSFRGNSPLHF
TRBD1	TRBV29-1	TRBJ1-2	NA	TGCAGCGTTGAAGGGGGTCGGACAGGGGTAGGGTATGGCTACACCTTC	CSVEGGRTGVGYGYTF
TRBD1	TRBV14	TRBJ2-7	NA	TGTGCCAGCAGCAGGACAGGCTACGAGCAGTACTTC	CASSRTGYEQYF
TRBD1	TRBV12-5	TRBJ1-2	NA	TGTGCTAGTGGTTTGGACCCTAGGACAGGGGGCGTTGGCTACACCTTC	CASGLDPRTGGVGYTF
TRBD1	TRBV2	TRBJ1-5	NA	TGTGCCAGCAGTACCGGGACAGATAGCAATCAGCCCCAGCATTTT	CASSTGTDSNQPQHF
NA	TRBV5-4	TRBJ1-1	few	TGTGCCAGCAGCTTTTCGAGGTCTGAAGCTTTCTTT	CASSFSRSEAFF
NA	TRBV13	TRBJ2-6	NA	TGTGCCAGCAGCTTAGGCGGGGCAGGGAGCTCTGGGGCCAACGTCCTGACTTTC	CASSLGGAGSSGANVLTF
NA	TRBV5-6	TRBJ2-7	NA	TGTGCCAGCAGCTTGGGCAGGGGAGGGTACGAGCAGTACTTC	CASSLGRGGYEQYF
NA	TRBV2	TRBJ1-2	NA	TGTGCCAGCAGTGATGCAGGGATCCTAGGCTATGGCTACACCTTC	CASSDAGILGYGYTF
TRBD1	TRBV2	TRBJ2-3	NA	TGTGCCAGCAGGGACAGGAGCACAGATACGCAGTATTTT	CASRDRSTDTQYF
TRBD2	TRBV3-1/TRBV3-2	TRBJ2-1	NA	TGTGCCAGCAGCCTTGCGGGGGGCCAGTACAATGAGCAGTTCTTC	CASSLAGGQYNEQFF
TRBD1	TRBV10-2	TRBJ1-2	NA	TGCGCCACCCAAGGACAGGACAGGAGGGGTGGCTACACCTTC	CATQGQDRRGGYTF
NA	TRBV12-5	TRBJ2-2	NA	TGTGCTAGTGCCTTAACCGGGACATTGAACACCGGGGAGCTGTTTTTT	CASALTGTLNTGELFF
NA	TRBV5-5	TRBJ1-6	NA	TGTGCCAGCAGACCACTCGACAGTCTCAATTCACCCCTCCACTTT	CASRPLDSLNSPLHF
NA	TRBV4-3	TRBJ1-5	NA	TGCGCCAGCAGCCAGAAATATGGCGATCAGCCCCAGCATTTT	CASSQKYGDQPQHF
TRBD1	TRBV18	TRBJ1-5	NA	TGTGCCAGCTCACCACAATCAGGGGGCGAACAGCCCCAGCATTTT	CASSPQSGGEQPQHF
TRBD1	TRBV2	TRBJ1-6	NA	TGTGCCAGCAGACCGGACAGGGGGTATCCACCCCTCCACTTT	CASRPDRGYPPLHF
NA	TRBV7-8	TRBJ2-7	NA	TGTGCCAGCAGCTTCCCGGAGGACGGACCCAAAACCTACGAGCAGTACTTC	CASSFPEDGPKTYEQYF
NA	TRBV10-3	TRBJ1-1	NA	TGTGCCATCAGTGCTGACATGAACACTGAAGCTTTCTTT	CAISADMNTEAFF
NA	TRBV3-1/TRBV3-2	TRBJ2-1	NA	TGTGCCAGCAGCCAAGATCTAGGGGCCCTCTACAATGAGCAGTTCTTC	CASSQDLGALYNEQFF
NA	TRBV5-1	TRBJ1-5	NA	TGCGCCAGCAGCTTTTCGGGTGAGGAACCCCAGCATTTT	CASSFSGEEPQHF
NA	TRBV7-2	TRBJ2-2	NA	TGTGCCAGCAGCTCTTTGACTAGTAGCACCGGGGAGCTGTTTTTT	CASSSLTSSTGELFF
NA	TRBV4-3	TRBJ2-3	once	TGCGCCAGCAGCCAACACCAGGGTGGTCGGACAGATACGCAGTATTTT	CASSQHQGGRTDTQYF
NA	TRBV25-1	TRBJ1-5	NA	TGTGCCAGCAGCCCTGGGGGGGAAGGCAATCAGCCCCAGCATTTT	CASSPGGEGNQPQHF
NA	TRBV29-1	TRBJ2-2	few	TGCAGCGTTGGAGACACCGGGGAGCTGTTTTTT	CSVGDTGELFF
NA	TRBV27	TRBJ1-5	NA	TGTGCCAGCAGTTCGTCCCGGCTAAGTAATCAGCCCCAGCATTTT	CASSSSRLSNQPQHF
NA	TRBV24-1	TRBJ1-5	NA	TGTGCCACCAGTGACTCGAGGGGGCCCCAGCATTTT	CATSDSRGPQHF
NA	TRBV10-2	TRBJ1-6	NA	TGCGCCAGCAGTGAGCAGGACGGGTATAATTCACCCCTCCACTTT	CASSEQDGYNSPLHF
TRBD2	TRBV29-1	TRBJ2-3	NA	TGCAGCGTTGGTGGTACTAGCGGGAGTAGCGATACGCAGTATTTT	CSVGGTSGSSDTQYF
TRBD1	TRBV7-2	TRBJ2-7	NA	TGTGCCAGCAGCCCCGGACAGGCTACGCTGCAGTACTTC	CASSPGQATLQYF
NA	TRBV6-5	TRBJ2-1	NA	TGTGCCAGCAGTTACTTTCGTGGCGGCCATCAGTTCTTC	CASSYFRGGHQFF
NA	TRBV5-1	TRBJ2-3	NA	TGCGCCAGCAGCTTCAGGGGTCATTTAACAGATACGCAGTATTTT	CASSFRGHLTDTQYF
TRBD1	TRBV3-1/TRBV3-2	TRBJ1-5	NA	TGTGCCAGCAGCCAAGATTGGGGGACAGGGAATCAGCCCCAGCATTTT	CASSQDWGTGNQPQHF
NA	TRBV5-5	TRBJ1-5	NA	TGTGCCAGCAGCTTGGGGGTGCAGGGTCCGAATCAGCCCCAGCATTTT	CASSLGVQGPNQPQHF
TRBD1	TRBV6-1	TRBJ1-6	NA	TGTGCCAGCAGCGAAACAGGGACAGGCTGGGGTAATTCACCCCTCCACTTT	CASSETGTGWGNSPLHF
NA	TRBV19	TRBJ1-4	NA	TGTGCCAGTAGTATACGCCCACCGGGGCCGGCAACTAATGAAAAACTGTTTTTT	CASSIRPPGPATNEKLFF
TRBD1	TRBV12-5	TRBJ1-6	NA	TGTGCTAGTCGGGGACAGGATAATTCACCCCTCCACTTT	CASRGQDNSPLHF
NA	TRBV3-1/TRBV3-2	TRBJ1-5	NA	TGTGCCAGCAGCCTGGGCAATCAGCCCCAGCATTTT	CASSLGNQPQHF
NA	TRBV10-1	TRBJ1-2	NA	TGCGCCAGCAGCCCGGGACTCAGCTATGGCTACACCTTC	CASSPGLSYGYTF
NA	TRBV7-2	TRBJ2-2	NA	TGTGCCAGCAGCTTATTTAGTAGAAGGGTGAACACCGGGGAGCTGTTTTTT	CASSLFSRRVNTGELFF
NA	TRBV2	TRBJ1-2	NA	TGTGCCAGCAGGGGCGGGACAACGCCTTATGGCTACACCTTC	CASRGGTTPYGYTF
NA	TRBV24-1	TRBJ2-3	NA	TGTGCCACCAGTGAGGCAGGGGCAGATACGCAGTATTTT	CATSEAGADTQYF
NA	TRBV7-9	TRBJ2-3	NA	TGTGCCAGCAGCTTAGGGGATAGGGTTAGCACAGATACGCAGTATTTT	CASSLGDRVSTDTQYF
NA	TRBV19	TRBJ1-5	NA	TGTGCCAGTAGTATAGGGGCCCAAGGGCAGCCCCAGCATTTT	CASSIGAQGQPQHF